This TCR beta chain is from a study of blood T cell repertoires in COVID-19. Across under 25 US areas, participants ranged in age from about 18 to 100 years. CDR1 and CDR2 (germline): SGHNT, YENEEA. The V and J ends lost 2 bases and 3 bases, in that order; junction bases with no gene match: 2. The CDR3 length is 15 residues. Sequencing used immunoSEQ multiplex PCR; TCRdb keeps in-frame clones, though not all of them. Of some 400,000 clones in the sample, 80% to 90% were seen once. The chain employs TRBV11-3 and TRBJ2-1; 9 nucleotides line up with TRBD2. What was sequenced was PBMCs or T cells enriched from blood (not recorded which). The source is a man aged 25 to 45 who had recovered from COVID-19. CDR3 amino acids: CASSLTSGFYNEQFF. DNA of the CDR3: TGTGCCAGCAGCTTAACTAGCGGGTTCTACAATGAGCAGTTCTTC.